The 29 T cell receptor beta chains listed next were all sequenced from one sample in a study of T cell responses to AZD1222 COVID-19 vaccine. Clones were read by immunoSEQ multiplex PCR, and TCRdb kept only the in-frame ones, dropping some. The sample gives tens of thousands of clones, 81% of which show up once; 26% is in the top ten. This material consisted of peripheral blood, taken 28 days after the second AZD1222 dose. The receptors stem from an adult who received the AZD1222 COVID-19 vaccine.

The chain employs TRBV29-1 and TRBJ1-2; 8 nucleotides agree with TRBD1. Germline assignment: CDR1 SQVTM and CDR2 ANQGSEA. The CDR3 runs 14 residues. V shed 4 bases and J 0 bases; nucleotides not matched to a gene: 4. The CDR3 loop is CSVADRAANYGYTF. The CDR3 region has the DNA TGCAGCGTTGCGGACAGGGCAGCTAACTATGGCTACACCTTC.

The chain joins TRBV3-1 (or the pseudogene TRBV3-2) to TRBJ2-7; D remains unclear. From germline, CDR1 is LGHDT and CDR2 YNNKEL (reference sequence). V gave up 1 base and J gave up 5 bases, with 3 bases separating them. CDR3 length: 11 amino acids. CDR3 residues: CASSQVDEQYF. CDR3 coding DNA: TGTGCCAGCAGCCAAGTAGACGAGCAGTACTTC.

The chain couples TRBV29-1 to TRBJ2-7, with TRBD1 as a possible D gene (5 bases). The germline V and J ends were trimmed by 6 bases and 1 base, with 16 bases remaining between them. CDR1 is SQVTM and CDR2 is ANQGSEA in the germline V gene. The CDR3 has 14 amino acids. CDR3 nucleotide sequence: TGCAGCGTATGGACATCTGGGCTTTCCTACGAGCAGTACTTC. Protein sequence: CSVWTSGLSYEQYF.

This clone was seen more than once but under ten times. The CDR3 sequence is CASSLTLNYGYTF. CDR3 nucleotide sequence: TGTGCCAGCAGCTTAACGTTGAACTATGGCTACACCTTC. The J gene is TRBJ1-2, the V gene TRBV11-2; the D is unclear. Trimming left V 2 bases short and J 2 bases short, with 6 bases between. CDR1 and CDR2 from the germline V gene are SGHAT and FQNNGV. CDR3 length: 13 amino acids.

This chain connects TRBV7-2 to TRBJ2-3; the D is unclear. Per the germline V gene, CDR1 is SGHTA and CDR2 is FQGNSA. The CDR3 has 13 amino acids. V lost 7 bases and J lost 4, with 12 bases in between. CDR3 sequence (DNA): TGTGCCAGCACCCCCGGGTTCGCAGATACGCAGTATTTT. Translated: CASTPGFADTQYF.

This chain links TRBV19 with TRBJ2-7; 13 nucleotides agree with TRBD2. Germline values: CDR1 LNHDA, CDR2 SQIVND (reference sequence). V was pared by 3 bases and J by 6 bases, with 5 bases of the junction left unmatched. The CDR3 spans 15 residues. The CDR3 loop is CASSMRLAGGREQYF. As DNA, the CDR3 is TGTGCCAGTAGTATGAGACTAGCGGGAGGACGCGAGCAGTACTTC.

The chain links TRBV11-2 to TRBJ2-1; D ambiguous. V lost 3 bases and J 2 bases, leaving 14 bases between the germline ends. The germline CDR1 and CDR2 sequences are SGHAT and FQNNGV. CDR3 length: 16 residues. Here the CDR3 DNA reads TGTGCCAGCAGCTTTCACCAGCGCCCACCCTACAATGAGCAGTTCTTC. As protein: CASSFHQRPPYNEQFF.

In this sample, this clone turned up once. The V call is TRBV7-6, the J call TRBJ1-1; the D is unclear. CDR3 size: 12 residues. The germline V gene encodes CDR1 SGHVS and CDR2 FNYEAQ. The V end lost 6 bases, the J end lost 7 bases, and 12 bases lay between the germline ends. The CDR3 region has the DNA TGTGCCAGCAGTCGTACGGCAGGTGAAGCTTTCTTT. It codes for CASSRTAGEAFF.

J is TRBJ2-5 and V is TRBV5-4; 7 positions match TRBD1. Germline V CDR1 and CDR2: SGHNT, YYREEE (reference sequence). V was pared by 4 bases and J by 7 bases, with 13 bases of the junction left unmatched. The CDR3 totals 15 residues. The CDR3 here is CASSAPDRVLGTQYF. CDR3 nucleotides: TGTGCCAGCAGCGCCCCAGACAGGGTGCTCGGGACCCAGTACTTC. Filled out from reference TRBV5-4 and TRBJ2-5, the complete variable domain reads ETGVTQSPTHLIKTRGQQVTLRCSSQSGHNTVSWYQQALGQGPQFIFQYYREEENGRGNFPPRFSGLQFPNYSSELNVNALELDDSALYLCASSAPDRVLGTQYFGPGTRLLVL.

The J gene is TRBJ2-7, the V gene TRBV12-3 or TRBV12-4, with 7 bases aligning to TRBD1. Trimming at V came to 6 bases and at J to 4 bases, leaving 6 bases not matched to a gene. The CDR3 sequence is 13 residues long. The DNA for the CDR3 is TGTGCCAGCAGACCAACAGGGGTTTACGAGCAGTACTTC. Translated: CASRPTGVYEQYF.

The rearrangement joins TRBV7-2 to TRBJ2-7; D uncertain. Per the germline V gene, CDR1 is SGHTA and CDR2 is FQGNSA. The CDR3 runs 14 residues. The V end lost 1 base, the J end lost 0 bases, and 7 bases lay between the germline ends. CDR3 DNA sequence: TGTGCCAGCAGCTTAGTCGCAGACTCCTACGAGCAGTACTTC. Translating it yields CASSLVADSYEQYF.

This clone was seen only a few times. The chain joins TRBV6-5 to TRBJ1-5; 9 bases align to TRBD1. J lost 3 bases, V lost 6 bases, and 6 bases had no gene match. Germline CDR1 is MNHEY and CDR2 is SVGAGI. The CDR3 is 15 amino acids. CDR3 protein: CASSPGTGNNQPQHF. The CDR3 DNA follows: TGTGCCAGCAGCCCCGGGACAGGGAACAATCAGCCCCAGCATTTT.

The rearrangement joins TRBV19 to TRBJ2-6; possible D gene TRBD2, 6 bases. CDR1 is LNHDA, CDR2 SQIVND, per germline (reference sequence). V lost 8 bases and J 3 bases, leaving 14 bases between the germline ends. This CDR3 is built from 15 residues. Here the CDR3 reads CASGFGGSGANVLTF. In DNA, the CDR3 is TGTGCCAGTGGTTTCGGGGGAAGTGGGGCCAACGTCCTGACTTTC.

This clone has at least ten counts. For the CDR3, the DNA is TGTGCCAGCAGCTTAGCGGGGCAGGGAGCCGCTTTCTTT. Its protein product is CASSLAGQGAAFF. This chain uses TRBV7-9 with TRBJ1-1; weak D call: TRBD1 (5 bases). V lost 0 bases, J lost 11 bases, and 13 bases lay in between. Looked up from germline, CDR1 is SEHNR and CDR2 is FQNEAQ (reference sequence). The CDR3 is 13 residues long.

This chain joins TRBV5-1 and TRBJ1-2; 7 nucleotides match TRBD1. This CDR3 has 13 residues. Germline loops: CDR1 SGHRS, CDR2 YFSETQ. The V gene end was trimmed by 4 bases and the J gene end by 8 bases; junction bases not matched to a gene: 8. CDR3 in DNA: TGCGCCAGCAGCCCCTACAGGGGAAGAGGCTACACCTTC. As protein: CASSPYRGRGYTF.

The rearrangement joins TRBV5-1 to TRBJ2-2, with 8 bases matching TRBD1. Germline CDR1 and CDR2: SGHRS and YFSETQ. With 0 bases clipped from V and 1 base from J, the junction kept 2 bases outside the gene matches. The length of the CDR3 is 16 residues. CDR3 sequence: CASSLGGTGNTGELFF. CDR3 bases: TGCGCCAGCAGCTTGGGTGGGACAGGGAACACCGGGGAGCTGTTTTTT.

This chain links TRBV28 with TRBJ2-3; TRBD1 aligns across 9 bases. With V trimmed by 6 bases and J by 4 bases, 5 bases remained unmatched. The CDR3 has 14 residues. Germline CDR1 and CDR2: MDHEN and SYDVKM. Written as DNA, the CDR3 is TGTGCCAGCAGCCTTCGACAGGGGGCAGATACGCAGTATTTT. It yields the protein CASSLRQGADTQYF.

This clone appeared a few times. The chain couples TRBV19 to TRBJ2-3, with D hard to call. The CDR3 spans 14 residues. Germline V gene sequence: CDR1 LNHDA, CDR2 SQIVND (reference sequence). Between the trimmed V and J ends, which lost 5 bases and 0 bases, there was a span of 9 bases. This CDR3 is CASSGVGSTDTQYF. In DNA form, the CDR3 reads TGTGCCAGTAGTGGGGTCGGGAGCACAGATACGCAGTATTTT. The variable domain in full, completed from reference TRBV19 and TRBJ2-3, reads DGGITQSPKYLFRKEGQNVTLSCEQNLNHDAMYWYRQDPGQGLRLIYYSQIVNDFQKGDIAEGYSVSREKKESFPLTVTSAQKNPTAFYLCASSGVGSTDTQYFGPGTRLTVL.

V is TRBV6-5 and J is TRBJ1-1; TRBD1 is a possible D gene (5 bases). The CDR3 contains 13 residues. Germline loops: CDR1 MNHEY, CDR2 SVGAGI. The V end was cut by 8 bases, the J end by 1 base, with 11 bases between. In DNA, the CDR3 is TGTGCCAGCTCGGGGCAACCGAACACTGAAGCTTTCTTT. This sequence encodes CASSGQPNTEAFF.

This chain links TRBV5-1 with TRBJ2-7, with no clear D. Between the trimmed V and J ends, which lost 0 bases and 2 bases, there was a span of 9 bases. This CDR3 has 14 amino acids. Germline CDR1 and CDR2: SGHRS and YFSETQ. The CDR3 nucleotides are TGCGCCAGCAGCTTGGCAGATCCGGCCTACGAGCAGTACTTC. Its protein is CASSLADPAYEQYF.

This clone was counted only a few times. The chain combines TRBV9 with TRBJ1-3; D is unclear. The CDR3 runs 14 residues. The V gene lost 0 bases and the J gene lost 4 bases, with 8 bases spanning the gap. The germline CDR1 and CDR2 sequences are SGDLS and YYNGEE. CDR3 nucleotide sequence: TGTGCCAGCAGCGTAGACGGGGTCGGAAACACCATATATTTT. Translating it yields CASSVDGVGNTIYF.

This chain connects TRBV5-6 to TRBJ2-5; possibly TRBD1 or TRBD2 for D (5 bases each). From germline, CDR1 is SGHDT and CDR2 YYEEEE. This CDR3 has 15 amino acids. V was clipped by 7 bases and J by 0 bases, with 16 bases between them. The chain's CDR3 is CASFLLGENQETQYF. The CDR3 DNA reads as TGTGCCAGCTTCCTCTTGGGGGAAAACCAAGAGACCCAGTACTTC.

The V and J genes are TRBV6-5 and TRBJ1-3; no clear D gene. The CDR3 is 15 amino acids. With 2 bases removed from V and 0 bases from J, the gap between germline ends came to 8 bases. Per germline, CDR1 MNHEY and CDR2 SVGAGI. For the CDR3, the DNA is TGTGCCAGCAGTTACGGGCAGAACTCTGGAAACACCATATATTTT. Amino acid sequence: CASSYGQNSGNTIYF.

The rearrangement joins TRBV5-1 to TRBJ2-5; 9 bases map to TRBD1. This CDR3 comprises 15 residues. In germline, CDR1 is SGHRS, CDR2 YFSETQ. V lost 0 bases to trimming and J lost 3 bases; unmatched junction nucleotides: 3. The CDR3 DNA is TGCGCCAGCAGCTTGGTAGGGGACAGGGAAGAGACCCAGTACTTC. The encoded protein is CASSLVGDREETQYF.

This chain uses TRBV9 with TRBJ2-1, with TRBD1 matching 7 bases. Germline values: CDR1 SGDLS, CDR2 YYNGEE. This CDR3 spans 16 amino acids. V lost 4 bases, J lost 0 bases, and 7 bases stayed unmatched. The CDR3 is CASSRGQVTSYNEQFF. DNA for the CDR3: TGTGCCAGCAGCAGAGGACAGGTCACCTCCTACAATGAGCAGTTCTTC.

V gene TRBV7-6 combines with J gene TRBJ2-1; TRBD2 matches 7 bases. The CDR3 covers 14 residues. In germline, CDR1 is SGHVS, CDR2 FNYEAQ. The V segment lost 5 bases and the J segment 5 bases; nucleotides outside the gene matches: 6. The CDR3 region has the DNA TGTGCCAGCAGCAGGGACTACCCCAACAATGAGCAGTTCTTC. Protein sequence: CASSRDYPNNEQFF.

V gene TRBV5-6 combines with J gene TRBJ2-7, with TRBD2 as a possible D gene (7 bases). Trimming removed 0 bases from V and 1 base from J, with 14 bases in between. The length of the CDR3 is 16 residues. Germline-derived CDR1 and CDR2 are SGHDT and YYEEEE. CDR3 DNA: TGTGCCAGCAGCTTGGCAGGGGCGGGAGTTTCCTACGAGCAGTACTTC. Translation: CASSLAGAGVSYEQYF.

The CDR3 spells CASSLDRGGSGANVLTF. In DNA form, the CDR3 reads TGTGCCAGCAGCTTGGACAGGGGGGGCTCTGGGGCCAACGTCCTGACTTTC. The chain has TRBV5-4 and TRBJ2-6; weak D call: TRBD1 (8 bases). The CDR3 loop spans 17 amino acids. Between the trimmed V and J ends, which lost 0 bases and 0 bases, there was a span of 10 bases. Germline V CDR1 and CDR2: SGHNT, YYREEE (reference sequence).

The chain is built from TRBV28 and TRBJ1-5; D is uncertain. Looked up from germline, CDR1 is MDHEN and CDR2 is SYDVKM. Trimming left V 2 bases short and J 0 bases short, with 17 bases between. The CDR3 covers 18 residues. The CDR3 DNA is TGTGCCAGCAGTTTACCCGGACTCGGAACCTATAGCAATCAGCCCCAGCATTTT. Its protein is CASSLPGLGTYSNQPQHF.